Listed here are 7 T cell receptor beta chains from one sample, sequenced in a study of identical twins. TCRdb redid the calling of the 5' RACE reads with MiXCR, one entry per CDR3 protein. The sample holds 570,000 or so distinct CDR3 sequences, roughly 9.9% seen once. This same sample was also part of a study on yellow fever vaccine responses in identical twins.

The specimen was PBMCs. The receptor set was obtained from a young woman in good health.

This clonotype was found many times. The chain joins TRBV15 to TRBJ2-3; D is ambiguous. V lost 0 bases to trimming and J lost 0 bases, with 16 bases between them. In germline, CDR1 is LNHNV, CDR2 YYDKDF (reference sequence). The CDR3 length is 18 residues. The CDR3, as DNA: TGTGCCACCAGCAGAGATCGGCGGTCAGCCACTAGCACAGATACGCAGTATTTT. Translated: CATSRDRRSATSTDTQYF.

This clonotype was detected many times. The chain employs TRBV6-1 and TRBJ2-5, with 8 bases identical to TRBD2. V shed 5 bases and J 2 bases; nucleotides not matched to a gene: 4. Germline CDR1 reads MNHNS; CDR2 reads SASEGT. The CDR3 consists of 14 residues. The DNA of the CDR3 is TGTGCCAGCAGTAGCGGGAGAAATCAAGAGACCCAGTACTTC. Protein product: CASSSGRNQETQYF.

This clonotype came up many times. This chain uses TRBV5-1 with TRBJ2-1; perhaps D is TRBD1 or TRBD2 (6 bases each). Trimming stripped 3 bases from V and 10 bases from J, with 14 bases between. CDR3 size: 13 residues. CDR1 SGHRS and CDR2 YFSETQ come from the germline V gene. CDR3 nucleotides: TGCGCCAGCAGCTATAGGGGGACTTTGGAGCAGTTCTTC. Its protein is CASSYRGTLEQFF.

The gene calls are TRBV18 and TRBJ2-7, with D perhaps being TRBD1 or TRBD2 (5 bases each). The V end lost 3 bases, the J end lost 5 bases, and 14 bases lay between the germline ends. The CDR3 is 14 amino acids. Germline V lookup: CDR1 KGHSH, CDR2 LQKENI. This chain's CDR3 is CASSPPGAPNEQYF. The CDR3 DNA reads as TGTGCCAGCTCACCGCCCGGGGCTCCCAACGAGCAGTACTTC.

The V and J genes are TRBV15 and TRBJ1-1; TRBD1 is a possible D gene (5 bases). Germline CDR1 and CDR2: LNHNV and YYDKDF (reference sequence). The germline V and J ends were trimmed by 2 bases and 7 bases, with 11 bases remaining between them. The CDR3 length is 13 residues. Here the CDR3 reads CATSRSGLLEAFF. CDR3 DNA sequence: TGTGCCACCAGCAGATCGGGACTGCTTGAAGCTTTCTTT.

This clonotype appeared many times. The chain has TRBV4-3 and TRBJ2-1; tentatively, D is TRBD1 or TRBD2 (6 bases each). Trimming left V 4 bases short and J 5 bases short, with 24 bases between. The length of the CDR3 is 18 residues. CDR1 is LGHNA and CDR2 is YSLEER in the germline V gene. In nucleotides, the CDR3 is TGCGCCAGCAGCCGGACCTTTTTAGGTTCCGGGGGCCACAATGAGCAGTTCTTC. This encodes CASSRTFLGSGGHNEQFF.

The rearrangement uses TRBV3-1 and TRBJ2-1; 9 positions agree with TRBD2. The trim removed 0 bases at V and 8 bases at J, leaving 8 bases unmatched. CDR1 and CDR2 (germline): LGHDT, YNNKEL (reference sequence). The CDR3 is made up of 16 amino acids. The CDR3: CASSQEAGGPIHEQFF. CDR3 nucleotide sequence: TGTGCCAGCAGCCAAGAGGCGGGGGGGCCGATTCATGAGCAGTTCTTC.